Presented here are 14 T cell receptor beta chains from one specimen sequenced in a study of T cell responses to AZD1222 COVID-19 vaccine. Here immunoSEQ multiplex PCR was the method, and the copy in TCRdb shows in-frame clones only, minus some. The sample lists 150,000 or so clones; roughly nine tenths were seen once. The source material was peripheral blood, sampled on day 0 of AZD1222 vaccination. These receptors all stem from an adult in good health.

The chain joins TRBV5-4 to TRBJ2-6; no clear D. The ends were cut back, 4 bases at V and 0 bases at J, with 11 bases in the middle. The CDR3 sequence is 16 residues long. CDR1 and CDR2 (germline): SGHNT, YYREEE (reference sequence). The CDR3 reads CASSPSWVSGANVLTF. CDR3 nucleotides: TGTGCCAGCAGCCCGTCCTGGGTCTCTGGGGCCAACGTCCTGACTTTC.

This chain connects TRBV14 to TRBJ2-5; 9 nucleotides match TRBD2. Germline loops: CDR1 SGHDN, CDR2 FVKESK. V lost 10 bases, J lost 2 bases, and 11 bases stayed unmatched. This CDR3 comprises 15 residues. The CDR3 DNA reads TGTGCCACCTCCGCGGGGGGGAGAGGTCAAGAGACCCAGTACTTC. It codes for CATSAGGRGQETQYF.

The CDR3: CASSVGTAKGSYYGYTF. The DNA of the CDR3 is TGTGCCAGCAGCGTAGGGACAGCCAAAGGGAGTTACTATGGCTACACCTTC. This sequence joins TRBV28 and TRBJ1-2; TRBD1 matches 7 bases. Losses at the gene ends were 6 bases for V and 3 bases for J; bases not matched to a gene: 16. This CDR3 spans 17 amino acids. CDR1 and CDR2 (germline): MDHEN, SYDVKM.

Comments on this clone: Other DNA sequences within the sample encode an identical CDR3. The rearrangement links TRBV2 to TRBJ2-6; D unresolved. The CDR3 is 13 residues long. The ends were cut back, 4 bases at V and 0 bases at J, with 1 base in the middle. Germline CDR1 is SNHLY and CDR2 is FYNNEI. The CDR3 here is CASSGSGANVLTF. The CDR3 coding sequence is TGTGCCAGCAGTGGCTCTGGGGCCAACGTCCTGACTTTC. The full variable domain, rest sourced from reference TRBV2 and TRBJ2-6, is EPEVTQTPSHQVTQMGQEVILRCVPISNHLYFYWYRQILGQKVEFLVSFYNNEISEKSEIFDDQFSVERPDGSNFTLKIRSTKLEDSAMYFCASSGSGANVLTFGAGSRLTVL.

DNA of the CDR3: TGTGCCAGCAAACACAGGGGGCTTAGCAATCAGCCCCAGCATTTT. It codes for CASKHRGLSNQPQHF. This chain links TRBV28 with TRBJ1-5, with 9 bases identical to TRBD1. Trimming at V came to 7 bases and at J to 0 bases, leaving 4 bases not matched to a gene. Germline loops: CDR1 MDHEN, CDR2 SYDVKM. The CDR3 spans 15 residues.

The rearrangement uses TRBV27 and TRBJ1-4; D is ambiguous. There are 17 residues in the CDR3. V lost 5 bases and J lost 0, with 16 bases in between. The germline gives CDR1 MNHEY, CDR2 SMNVEV (reference sequence). This CDR3 is CASSTSQREATNEKLFF. The CDR3 coding sequence is TGTGCCAGCAGTACCTCCCAGCGAGAGGCAACTAATGAAAAACTGTTTTTT. The variable domain in full, completed from reference TRBV27 and TRBJ1-4, reads EAQVTQNPRYLITVTGKKLTVTCSQNMNHEYMSWYRQDPGLGLRQIYYSMNVEVTDKGDVPEGYKVSRKEKRNFPLILESPSPNQTSLYFCASSTSQREATNEKLFFGSGTQLSVL.

This clone was seen a handful of times. The V call is TRBV18, the J call TRBJ1-4; D possibly corresponds to TRBD1 (5 bases). The V end was cut by 2 bases, the J end by 5 bases, with 15 bases between. Germline loops: CDR1 KGHSH, CDR2 LQKENI. CDR3 size: 16 residues. CDR3 in amino acids: CASSPTSGGGNEKLFF. The CDR3 DNA reads TGTGCCAGCTCACCAACGAGCGGCGGGGGAAATGAAAAACTGTTTTTT.

The chain combines TRBV19 with TRBJ1-1, with D perhaps TRBD1 (5 bases). Between the trimmed V and J ends, which lost 9 bases and 1 base, there was a span of 15 bases. This CDR3 has 14 residues. Looked up from germline, CDR1 is LNHDA and CDR2 is SQIVND (reference sequence). The CDR3 sequence is CASRSGGRNTEAFF. CDR3 DNA: TGTGCCAGCCGATCGGGGGGAAGGAACACTGAAGCTTTCTTT. Drawing the rest from reference TRBV19 and TRBJ1-1, the complete variable domain is DGGITQSPKYLFRKEGQNVTLSCEQNLNHDAMYWYRQDPGQGLRLIYYSQIVNDFQKGDIAEGYSVSREKKESFPLTVTSAQKNPTAFYLCASRSGGRNTEAFFGQGTRLTVV.

The genes are TRBV29-1 and TRBJ2-7; D is undetermined. The germline CDR1 and CDR2 sequences are SQVTM and ANQGSEA. V dropped 5 bases and J dropped 1 base, with 9 bases sitting between them. The CDR3 spans 12 residues. The CDR3 loop is CSVLVLSYEQYF. CDR3 in DNA: TGCAGCGTTCTAGTACTTTCCTACGAGCAGTACTTC.

This sequence joins TRBV28 and TRBJ2-2; D uncertain. The V gene lost 8 bases and the J gene lost 6 bases, with 13 bases spanning the gap. CDR1 and CDR2 (germline): MDHEN, SYDVKM. The length of the CDR3 is 13 residues. CDR3 region: CASSGPQAGELFF. The CDR3 bases are TGTGCCAGCTCTGGTCCGCAGGCCGGGGAGCTGTTTTTT.

J is TRBJ2-7 and V is TRBV12-3 or TRBV12-4; D not certain. The CDR3 has 13 residues. Between the trimmed V and J ends, which lost 5 bases and 3 bases, there was a span of 11 bases. This CDR3 reads CASSRNTNYEQYF. In DNA, the CDR3 is TGTGCCAGCAGTCGGAACACTAACTACGAGCAGTACTTC.

V usage is TRBV6-5 and J usage is TRBJ2-1; no definite D call. There are 12 residues in the CDR3. The germline V and J ends were trimmed by 9 bases and 10 bases, with 16 bases remaining between them. Looked up from germline, CDR1 is MNHEY and CDR2 is SVGAGI. The CDR3 DNA follows: TGTGCCAGTACCGGGCGTCCTGGGGAGCAGTTCTTC. Amino acids: CASTGRPGEQFF.

This clone came up a few times. The chain uses TRBV24-1 and TRBJ1-2; unclear D gene. V was trimmed by 4 bases and J by 6 bases, leaving 14 bases between them. CDR1 is KGHDR, CDR2 SFDVKD, per germline. The CDR3 consists of 14 residues. The CDR3: CATSDYTERDGYTF. For the CDR3, the DNA is TGTGCCACCAGTGACTACACAGAACGGGATGGCTACACCTTC.

The genes are TRBV10-3 and TRBJ2-3; no clear D gene. Germline values: CDR1 ENHRY, CDR2 SYGVKD. CDR3 length: 16 amino acids. Trimming took 0 bases from V and 1 from J, leaving 11 bases between them. CDR3 region: CAISESVSRGTDTQYF. For the CDR3, the DNA is TGTGCCATCAGTGAGTCGGTCTCCCGGGGCACAGATACGCAGTATTTT.